The clone carrying this T cell receptor beta chain was seen a few times. An oligo carrying a UMI was ligated to the cDNA 3' end. The first PCR ran 4 to 5 cycles with an equimolar RC1.1 and RC1.2 beta primer mix. TCRdb independently ran MiXCR on the UMI-ligation and nested PCR reads; one entry per CDR3 protein. The sample shows around 44,000 distinct CDR3 sequences, 17% of them seen only once. The CDR3 runs 17 residues. The V gene's germline CDR1 is SSHAT and CDR2 FNYEAQ (reference sequence). Trimming removed 1 base from V and 9 bases from J; junction bases left unmatched: 14. This entry is derived from a study of quantifying T cell responses using KT2 cells. Study-level information: TCR alpha and beta constant-region primers primed reverse transcription of RNA.

The J gene is TRBJ2-1, the V gene TRBV7-7, with TRBD2 matching over 8 bases. Sequenced material: PBMCs spiked with cells of the T cell clone KT2. The TCR sequence derives from a human donor. CDR3 sequence (DNA): TGTGCCAGCAGCTTAGGACCGGGGCGGGGGGACGTCGGTGAGCAGTTCTTC. The encoded protein is CASSLGPGRGDVGEQFF.